This T cell receptor (beta chain) was sequenced for a study of radiotherapy plus CTLA-4 blockade in lung cancer (dated by TCRdb to the late 2010s). Concerning the study at large: Among the enrolled patients, about 19% had an objective response, and about 30% reached disease control. On the study overall, not on this receptor specifically: After treatment with radiotherapy and ipilimumab, TCR clones that originated in tumors expanded in peripheral blood. The strongest predictors of response, as reported, were early dynamic changes in blood T cell clones along with a rise in serum interferon-beta after radiation.

Trimming leaves V shorter by 7 bases and J shorter by 2 bases, with the junction holding 3 bases beyond the gene matches. The germline V gene (reference sequence) provides CDR1 MNHNY and CDR2 SVGAGI. Measured from the cysteine to the phenylalanine, the CDR3 is 13 residues long. This entry keeps only the CDR3 DNA: 39 bases, framed from base 1. A note on this clone: Its antigen remains unidentified. No per-base quality is available; no much larger clone lies one base away.

In this study, focal radiation therapy paired with CTLA-4 blockade (ipilimumab) was tested in patients who had chemo-refractory metastatic non-small-cell lung cancer. The protocol used for the library was the immunoSEQ multiplex PCR assay. This immuneACCESS table, as held by TCRdb, lists in-frame sequences with V and J called but not all clones. Of the missing ones, under half trace to an unresolved V gene in checked studies; the others have no known cause. Present in this sample are 30,000 to 35,000 clones, around four fifths of which were seen just once. The ten top clones hold around 25% of the sample.

This TCR was sampled from a human donor with non-small cell lung cancer that progressed on radiotherapy plus ipilimumab. The specimen was peripheral blood, collected from a patient treated with radiotherapy plus ipilimumab. The chain is made from TRBV6-6 and TRBJ2-5; TRBD1 lines up with 8 middle nucleotides. The nucleotide sequence is given as TGTGCCAGCACCAACAGGGGGCAAGAGACCCAGTACTTC. Its coded protein is CASTNRGQETQYF.